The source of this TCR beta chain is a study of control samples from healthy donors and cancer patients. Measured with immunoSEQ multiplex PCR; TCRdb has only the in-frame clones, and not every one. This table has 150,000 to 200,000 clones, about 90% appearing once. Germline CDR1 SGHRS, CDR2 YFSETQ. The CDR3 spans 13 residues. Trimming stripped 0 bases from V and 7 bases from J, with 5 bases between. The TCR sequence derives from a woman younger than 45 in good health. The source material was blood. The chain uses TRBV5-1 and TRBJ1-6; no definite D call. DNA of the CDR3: TGCGCCAGCAGCTTGGAGCCCAATTCACCCCTCCACTTT. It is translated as CASSLEPNSPLHF. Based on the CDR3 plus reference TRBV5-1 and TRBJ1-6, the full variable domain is KAGVTQTPRYLIKTRGQQVTLSCSPISGHRSVSWYQQTPGQGLQFLFEYFSETQRNKGNFPGRFSGRQFSNSRSEMNVSTLELGDSALYLCASSLEPNSPLHFGNGTRLTVT.